This record covers a single T cell receptor (beta chain). The antigen is not known. The data belong to a study of T cell responses to AZD1222 COVID-19 vaccine. Study-level results: Donors, mostly white British, included more females; clonal diversity was possibly underestimated.

The CDR3 loop spans 12 amino acids. Germline loops: CDR1 SQVTM, CDR2 ANQGSEA. The V gene lost 0 bases and the J gene lost 5 bases, with 8 bases spanning the gap. Sequenced by immunoSEQ multiplex PCR; TCRdb stores in-frame clones only, minus some. In the table there are over 100,000 clones, 75% to 95% of which are singletons. Sequencing used peripheral blood, obtained on day 0 of AZD1222 vaccination. This TCR derives from an adult in good health. The rearrangement uses TRBV29-1 and TRBJ2-7; a weak D match, TRBD1 (6 bases). CDR3 sequence: CSVEDTGNEQYF. The CDR3 DNA reads as TGCAGCGTTGAAGATACAGGGAACGAGCAGTACTTC.